These 17 T cell receptor beta chains were all obtained from the same sample, sequenced in a study of Ad26.COV2.S vaccination and SARS-CoV-2 variants. TCRdb's copy holds only in-frame clones and misses some; the assay was immunoSEQ multiplex PCR. The sample consists of 440,000 or so clones, approximately 90% of them appearing once. Treatment described: about 20 received Ad26.COV2.S at low or high dose, single or two shots; 5 received placebo; per-sample allocation not given. Sample collection was performed on day 63 after the first vaccine or placebo injection. This sample comprised peripheral blood, obtained in a trial of Ad26.COV2.S vaccine versus placebo. All receptors derive from a person between 18 and 60 years old who received the Ad26.COV2.S COVID-19 vaccine or a placebo.

This sequence joins TRBV4-1 and TRBJ2-4, with a tentative D call TRBD2 (6 bases). This CDR3 contains 16 residues. Trimming shortened V by 0 bases and J by 3 bases, and 12 bases separated the two germline ends. Germline assignment: CDR1 MGHRA and CDR2 YSYEKL. This CDR3 reads CASSQDGGSSKNIQYF. CDR3 nucleotide sequence: TGCGCCAGCAGCCAAGATGGGGGGAGTAGCAAAAACATTCAGTACTTC.

The rearrangement joins TRBV12-3 or TRBV12-4 to TRBJ1-1; D remains unclear. V was shortened by 7 bases and J by 4 bases, with 13 bases between the two germline ends. CDR3 length: 13 amino acids. The chain's CDR3 is CASTFSLITEAFF. The CDR3 DNA follows: TGTGCCAGCACCTTCTCCCTGATCACTGAAGCTTTCTTT.

The sample holds a few counts of this clone. The J gene is TRBJ2-5, the V gene TRBV15, with D perhaps TRBD1 or TRBD2 (5 bases each). V lost 2 bases and J lost 4, with 11 bases in between. Looked up from germline, CDR1 is LNHNV and CDR2 is YYDKDF (reference sequence). The CDR3 runs 14 residues. Here the CDR3 reads CATSRPGPLETQYF. The CDR3 region has the DNA TGTGCCACCAGCAGACCGGGACCGCTAGAGACCCAGTACTTC.

The CDR3 sequence is CASSSGGAETQYF. The CDR3 DNA sequence: TGTGCCAGTAGTAGCGGGGGTGCTGAGACCCAGTACTTC. The V gene is TRBV19, the J gene TRBJ2-5; 7 nucleotides match TRBD2. CDR1 and CDR2 (germline): LNHDA, SQIVND (reference sequence). The CDR3 consists of 13 residues. V shed 4 bases, J shed 5 bases, and the junction held 4 bases outside the gene matches.

V gene TRBV18 combines with J gene TRBJ2-1; D is unclear. The germline V gene has CDR1 KGHSH and CDR2 LQKENI. The CDR3 is 14 amino acids. Trimming pared 1 base from V and 7 bases from J, leaving 11 bases between. CDR3: CASSPLAGSNEQFF. The CDR3 nucleotides read TGTGCCAGCTCACCACTTGCCGGGTCTAATGAGCAGTTCTTC.

The chain uses TRBV5-6 and TRBJ2-1; D unclear. Trimming pared 2 bases from V and 8 bases from J, leaving 14 bases between. CDR1 and CDR2 from the germline V gene are SGHDT and YYEEEE. CDR3 size: 14 residues. DNA for the CDR3: TGTGCCAGCAGCTTTGGGCGAGGTTTCGATGAGCAGTTCTTC. Translated, it gives CASSFGRGFDEQFF.

V usage is TRBV7-9 and J usage is TRBJ2-5; D may be TRBD1 (6 bases). This CDR3 has 17 residues. Germline assignment: CDR1 SEHNR and CDR2 FQNEAQ (reference sequence). V lost 2 bases, J lost 6 bases, and 22 bases lay in between. The CDR3: CASSLLGGEGDQKTQYF. CDR3 in DNA: TGTGCCAGCAGCTTATTAGGAGGTGAGGGGGATCAGAAGACCCAGTACTTC.

This chain connects TRBV3-1 (or the pseudogene TRBV3-2) to TRBJ1-2, with a weak D call TRBD1 (5 bases). The CDR3 spans 14 residues. CDR1 LGHDT and CDR2 YNNKEL come from the germline V gene (reference sequence). The V and J ends lost 0 bases and 8 bases respectively, with 13 bases between them. In DNA form, the CDR3 reads TGTGCCAGCAGCCAAGATCACGGGGGAAAAGGCTACACCTTC. It encodes CASSQDHGGKGYTF.

The chain carries TRBV21-1 and TRBJ1-5. TRBV21-1 is designated a pseudogene. This CDR3 spans 19 amino acids. The CDR3 here is CASSGLKRRGGISNQPQHF. The DNA for the CDR3 is TGTGCCAGCAGCGGATTAAAGCGGCGGGGAGGGATTAGCAATCAGCCCCAGCATTTT.

The chain combines TRBV6-5 with TRBJ1-2; D unresolved. Germline V gene data show CDR1 as MNHEY and CDR2 as SVGAGI. V lost 2 bases and J lost 4, with 8 bases in between. The CDR3 is 13 amino acids. The CDR3 region has the DNA TGTGCCAGCAGTTACAACAGAGCCTATGGCTACACCTTC. Translation gives CASSYNRAYGYTF.

This clone was seen once. The V and J genes are TRBV7-8 and TRBJ1-6; possible D gene TRBD1, 5 bases. CDR3 length: 13 amino acids. Looked up from germline, CDR1 is SGHVS and CDR2 is FQNEAQ. V shed 3 bases and J shed 13 bases, with 13 bases lying between them. As DNA, the CDR3 is TGTGCCAGCAGCTTGGGGGACGTCGGCCCCCTCCACTTT. The encoded protein is CASSLGDVGPLHF.

The chain employs TRBV15 and TRBJ2-3; D unclear. Between the trimmed V and J ends, which lost 5 bases and 6 bases, there was a span of 12 bases. Germline loops: CDR1 LNHNV, CDR2 YYDKDF (reference sequence). The CDR3 sequence is 13 residues long. The CDR3, as DNA: TGTGCCACCAGCGGCGAAATAGTTGATACGCAGTATTTT. Encoded protein: CATSGEIVDTQYF.

The rearrangement links TRBV18 to TRBJ2-7; TRBD1 matches at 8 bases. V was pared by 3 bases and J by 13 bases, with 14 bases of the junction left unmatched. The CDR3 consists of 14 residues. Germline assignment: CDR1 KGHSH and CDR2 LQKENI. CDR3 coding DNA: TGTGCCAGCTCACCCCCCCCTCAGGACAGGGTTCCATACTTC. Protein product: CASSPPPQDRVPYF.

The chain carries TRBV27 and TRBJ2-7; 9 bases are a match to TRBD1. The CDR3 totals 15 residues. Germline CDR1 reads MNHEY; CDR2 reads SMNVEV (reference sequence). The V and J ends lost 4 bases and 4 bases, in that order; junction bases with no gene match: 8. CDR3 loop: CASSSQGQGLYEQYF. As DNA, the CDR3 is TGTGCCAGCAGTTCCCAGGGACAGGGCCTTTACGAGCAGTACTTC.

The chain couples TRBV4-1 to TRBJ1-1; perhaps TRBD1 as D (5 bases). V shed 0 bases and J shed 5 bases, with 13 bases lying between them. The CDR3 contains 15 residues. The V gene's germline CDR1 is MGHRA and CDR2 YSYEKL. The CDR3: CASSQEAGSRTEAFF. The CDR3 nucleotides read TGCGCCAGCAGCCAAGAGGCAGGGTCGAGAACTGAAGCTTTCTTT.

This chain links TRBV9 with TRBJ2-3, with 11 positions matching TRBD2. V dropped 3 bases and J dropped 2; count of bases not matched to a gene: 5. The CDR3 runs 16 residues. Germline loops: CDR1 SGDLS, CDR2 YYNGEE. For the CDR3, the DNA is TGTGCCAGCAGCGCGACTAGCGGGGAGCTCACAGATACGCAGTATTTT. Amino acid sequence: CASSATSGELTDTQYF.

This chain links TRBV30 with TRBJ1-5; no clear D gene. This CDR3 spans 14 amino acids. Deletions cut 3 bases from V and 7 bases from J, with 16 bases between. CDR1 is GTSNPN and CDR2 is SVGIG in the germline V gene (reference sequence). This chain's CDR3 is CAWSDIWGSQPQHF. The CDR3 DNA is TGTGCCTGGAGCGACATATGGGGATCCCAGCCCCAGCATTTT.